The 20 T cell receptor beta chains below all came from one sample that was sequenced in a study of blood T cell repertoires in COVID-19 (dated by TCRdb to about 2020). The protocol used for the library was the immunoSEQ multiplex PCR assay. TCRdb's version of the immuneACCESS table is confined to in-frame rearrangements and falls short of the full clone set. An unresolved V gene accounts for under half of the shortfall where checked; the remainder is of unknown origin. In all, the sample holds roughly 250,000 clones, and 80% to 85% of those were seen once. Roughly 2.9% of the sample lies in the top ten. What was sequenced was peripheral blood. The receptors originated from a woman between 55 and 75 years old with active or convalescent COVID-19.

The chain links TRBV6-2 or TRBV6-3 to TRBJ2-2; D may be TRBD2 (5 bases). Germline V gene lookup returns CDR1 MNHEY and CDR2 SVGEGT. Trimming took 2 bases from V and 8 from J, leaving 6 bases between them. CDR3 length: 12 residues. The CDR3 sequence: CASSYTGGELFF. In DNA form, the CDR3 reads TGTGCCAGCAGTTACACGGGGGGGGAGCTGTTTTTT.

This clone was observed a single time. This sequence joins TRBV7-2 and TRBJ1-1, with TRBD1 matching 9 bases. CDR1 is SGHTA and CDR2 is FQGNSA in the germline V gene. This CDR3 has 14 residues. Trimming took 8 bases from V and 6 from J; bases not matched to a gene: 10. CDR3 protein: CASLQQGARPEAFF. As DNA, the CDR3 is TGTGCCAGCTTACAACAGGGGGCGAGACCTGAAGCTTTCTTT.

V is TRBV19 and J is TRBJ2-1; tentatively, D is TRBD2 (5 bases). V was pared by 2 bases and J by 4 bases, with 9 bases between. This CDR3 region has 14 residues. Germline-derived CDR1 and CDR2 are LNHDA and SQIVND (reference sequence). The chain's CDR3 is CASSIRPGYNEQFF. CDR3 bases: TGTGCCAGTAGTATAAGGCCGGGGTACAATGAGCAGTTCTTC.

This clone came up a few times. The chain is built from TRBV3-1 (or the pseudogene TRBV3-2) and TRBJ1-6; D ambiguous. Germline V gives CDR1 LGHDT, CDR2 YNNKEL (reference sequence). This CDR3 region has 13 residues. V shed 1 base and J shed 9 bases, with 7 bases lying between them. In DNA form, the CDR3 reads TGTGCCAGCAGCCAAGGTGCAGTTTCACCCCTCCACTTT. Translation gives CASSQGAVSPLHF.

The genes are TRBV6-4 and TRBJ1-1, with 9 bases aligning to TRBD1. CDR1 and CDR2 from the germline V gene are MRHNA and SNTAGT. The V segment lost 4 bases and the J segment 4 bases; nucleotides outside the gene matches: 10. The CDR3 totals 16 residues. This CDR3 reads CASSGTGTGHSTEAFF. CDR3 coding DNA: TGTGCCAGCAGTGGCACCGGGACAGGGCATTCCACTGAAGCTTTCTTT.

This clone was detected only once. The chain joins TRBV12-5 to TRBJ1-1, with 8 bases fitting TRBD1. The V gene's germline CDR1 is LGHNT and CDR2 FRNRAP. The CDR3 is 15 amino acids. V lost 2 bases to trimming and J lost 7 bases; unmatched junction nucleotides: 9. CDR3 sequence (DNA): TGTGCTAGTGGTTTGTTCGGAGACAGGGGCCATGAAGCTTTCTTT. Translated, it gives CASGLFGDRGHEAFF.

The chain couples TRBV19 to TRBJ1-2; 9 nucleotides match TRBD1. V lost 6 bases, J lost 4 bases, and 6 bases stayed unmatched. The germline CDR1 and CDR2 sequences are LNHDA and SQIVND (reference sequence). The CDR3 length is 14 residues. CDR3 nucleotide sequence: TGTGCCAGTAGCCGGGACAGGGCCGCCTATGGCTACACCTTC. Translating gives CASSRDRAAYGYTF.

V is TRBV9 and J is TRBJ2-3; TRBD2 matches 9 bases. This CDR3 is 17 amino acids long. Germline V gives CDR1 SGDLS, CDR2 YYNGEE. V lost 0 bases and J lost 4; bases outside the gene matches: 9. CDR3 protein: CASSVVSSGGHSDTQYF. The CDR3 DNA sequence: TGTGCCAGCAGCGTAGTGAGTAGCGGGGGTCATTCAGATACGCAGTATTTT. The variable domain in full, with the rest retrieved from reference TRBV9 and TRBJ2-3, is DSGVTQTPKHLITATGQRVTLRCSPRSGDLSVYWYQQSLDQGLQFLIQYYNGEERAKGNILERFSAQQFPDLHSELNLSSLELGDSALYFCASSVVSSGGHSDTQYFGPGTRLTVL.

The sample holds a few counts of this clone. This chain joins TRBV11-1 and TRBJ2-1, with D tentatively TRBD2 (6 bases). CDR3 length: 13 residues. Germline V gives CDR1 SGHAT, CDR2 FQDESV (reference sequence). V lost 6 bases, J lost 3 bases, and 9 bases lay in between. Written as DNA, the CDR3 is TGTGCCAGCAGTTGGGGGGACTACAATGAGCAGTTCTTC. Its protein is CASSWGDYNEQFF.

The rearrangement links TRBV15 to TRBJ2-1; TRBD2 matches 7 bases. The germline gives CDR1 LNHNV, CDR2 YYDKDF (reference sequence). The CDR3 has 17 residues. V lost 4 bases to trimming and J lost 0 bases; unmatched junction nucleotides: 9. The CDR3 region is CATSIGSGVRSYNEQFF. The CDR3 DNA reads as TGTGCCACCAGCATCGGAAGCGGGGTCCGCTCCTACAATGAGCAGTTCTTC.

The rearrangement joins TRBV4-2 to TRBJ2-1, with D uncertain. The V and J ends lost 1 base and 4 bases respectively, with 8 bases between them. The CDR3 totals 14 residues. Germline CDR1 is LGHNA and CDR2 is YNFKEQ. The CDR3 sequence: CASSQGGVYNEQFF. As DNA, the CDR3 is TGTGCCAGCAGCCAAGGCGGCGTATACAATGAGCAGTTCTTC.

The gene calls are TRBV2 and TRBJ1-5, with a possible D match to TRBD1 (5 bases). CDR3 length equals 12 residues. V lost 7 bases, J lost 4 bases, and 8 bases lay in between. Germline lookup yields CDR1 SNHLY and CDR2 FYNNEI. The CDR3 sequence: CASKNRNQPQHF. As DNA, the CDR3 is TGTGCCAGCAAGAACAGGAATCAGCCCCAGCATTTT. The full variable domain, completed using reference TRBV2 and TRBJ1-5, is EPEVTQTPSHQVTQMGQEVILRCVPISNHLYFYWYRQILGQKVEFLVSFYNNEISEKSEIFDDQFSVERPDGSNFTLKIRSTKLEDSAMYFCASKNRNQPQHFGDGTRLSIL.

The chain couples TRBV10-3 to TRBJ2-7; TRBD1 aligns across 9 bases. CDR1 and CDR2 from the germline V gene are ENHRY and SYGVKD. V lost 10 bases, J lost 4 bases, and 8 bases stayed unmatched. The CDR3 loop spans 13 amino acids. CDR3 sequence: CATEGQGLYEQYF. DNA for the CDR3: TGTGCCACAGAGGGACAGGGCCTGTACGAGCAGTACTTC.

This clone was seen many times. The rearrangement links TRBV3-1 (or the pseudogene TRBV3-2) to TRBJ1-2, with D tentatively TRBD1 (6 bases). V was trimmed by 4 bases and J by 5 bases, leaving 17 bases between them. This CDR3 has 15 amino acids. Germline V gene lookup returns CDR1 LGHDT and CDR2 YNNKEL (reference sequence). The CDR3 region is CASSPRGGTGYGYTF. DNA for the CDR3: TGTGCCAGCAGCCCCCGCGGGGGAACAGGGTATGGCTACACCTTC.

V gene TRBV4-2 combines with J gene TRBJ2-5; 7 nucleotides align to TRBD1. V trimming: 1 base; J trimming: 1 base; junction bases outside the gene matches: 3. The germline gives CDR1 LGHNA, CDR2 YNFKEQ. This CDR3 is 15 amino acids long. The chain's CDR3 is CASSQATGFQETQYF. The CDR3, as DNA: TGTGCCAGCAGCCAAGCGACAGGGTTCCAAGAGACCCAGTACTTC.

The chain combines TRBV15 with TRBJ1-1; no reliable D call. The CDR3 has 13 amino acids. CDR1 and CDR2 from the germline V gene are LNHNV and YYDKDF (reference sequence). V lost 1 base, J lost 4 bases, and 7 bases lay in between. The CDR3 loop reads CATSRGAGTEAFF. CDR3 coding DNA: TGTGCCACCAGCAGAGGAGCAGGCACTGAAGCTTTCTTT.

This clone appeared once. V is TRBV12-2 and J is TRBJ2-7; TRBD2, the table's D call, lacks a check against the DNA. TRBV12-2 is classified as a pseudogene. The CDR3 is made up of 15 amino acids. The CDR3 here is CASRLVGPGGYEQYF. The CDR3 coding sequence is TGTGCAAGTCGCTTAGTAGGACCTGGAGGCTACGAGCAGTACTTC.

The chain combines TRBV16 with TRBJ1-2; no reliable D call. Germline lookup yields CDR1 KGHSY and CDR2 FQNENV. The CDR3 runs to 12 residues. The ends were cut back, 0 bases at V and 5 bases at J, with 4 bases in the middle. The CDR3 reads CASSQSTYGYTF. Here the CDR3 DNA reads TGTGCCAGCAGCCAATCGACTTATGGCTACACCTTC.

This clone was recorded many times. The chain carries TRBV7-8 and TRBJ1-5; no firm D call. Germline lookup yields CDR1 SGHVS and CDR2 FQNEAQ. This CDR3 has 14 amino acids. V was cut by 8 bases and J by 0 bases, with 11 bases left in between. In nucleotides, the CDR3 is TGTGCCAGCGGGTCGGAGAATAGCAATCAGCCCCAGCATTTT. As protein: CASGSENSNQPQHF.

This clone was detected only a few times. This chain connects TRBV9 to TRBJ1-3; no definite D call. CDR1 SGDLS and CDR2 YYNGEE come from the germline V gene. Deletions cut 4 bases from V and 2 bases from J, with 10 bases between. This CDR3 is built from 14 residues. The CDR3: CASSLSGAGNTIYF. CDR3 DNA sequence: TGTGCCAGCAGCCTCTCCGGGGCTGGAAACACCATATATTTT.